This T cell receptor (beta chain) was documented in a study of tissue T cells after allogeneic stem cell transplantation. This CDR3 has 15 amino acids. Germline V gene data show CDR1 as KGHTA and CDR2 as FQNQQP. Time point given: mouse harvest day 14 after allogeneic transplant. Tail vein injection delivered 10^7 T-cell-depleted bone marrow cells and 10^6 splenic CD5+ T cells. B6 (H2b) cells into BALB/c (H2d) mice; tissues taken at day 7 or 14. Here immunoSEQ multiplex PCR was the method, and the copy in TCRdb shows in-frame clones only, minus some. The sample holds 6,500 to 8,000 clones; about 35% are singletons and the top ten take around 6.4%. Study findings and constraints: Motif-based clustering found tissue-specific repertoire signatures shared across patients, though few clones were shared. The study did not identify alloreactive or antigen-specific tissue TCRs, and some clones might be persisting host cells.

This clone was seen a few times. The antigen is unknown. Gene and germline names: mouse. The read ends 1 residue before the CDR3 terminus; that terminus is restored from the germline J gene. The specimen sequenced was skin. This sequence was found in a female BALB/c mouse given C57BL/6 T cells with graft-versus-host disease after an allogeneic hematopoietic cell transplant. The chain joins TRBV23 to TRBJ2-3; no check of the table's D call, TRBD1, against the DNA was made. The sequenced CDR3 bases are TGCTCCAGCAGTCTACAGGGGTCTAGTGCAGAAACGCTGTAT. This translates into CSSSLQGSSAETLY. Given in full, the CDR3 is CSSSLQGSSAETLYF.